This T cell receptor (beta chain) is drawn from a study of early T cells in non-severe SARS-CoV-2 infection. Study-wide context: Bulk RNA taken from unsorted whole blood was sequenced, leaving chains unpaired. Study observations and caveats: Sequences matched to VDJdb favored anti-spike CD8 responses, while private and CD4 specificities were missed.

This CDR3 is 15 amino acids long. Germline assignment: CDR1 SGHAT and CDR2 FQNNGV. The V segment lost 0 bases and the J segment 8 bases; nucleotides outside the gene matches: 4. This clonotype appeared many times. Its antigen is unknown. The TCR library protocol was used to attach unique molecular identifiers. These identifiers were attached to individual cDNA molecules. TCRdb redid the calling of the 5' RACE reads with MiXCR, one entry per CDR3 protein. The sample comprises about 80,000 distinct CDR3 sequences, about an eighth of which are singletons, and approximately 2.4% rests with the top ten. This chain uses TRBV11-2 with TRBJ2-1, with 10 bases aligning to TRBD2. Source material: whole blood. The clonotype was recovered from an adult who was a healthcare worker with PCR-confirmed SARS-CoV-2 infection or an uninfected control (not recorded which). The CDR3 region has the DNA TGTGCCAGCAGCTTAGAAGCGGGAGGGCCCTATGAGCAGTTCTTC. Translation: CASSLEAGGPYEQFF.